Sequencing of this TCR beta chain was carried out in a study of T-cell reconstitution after alpha-beta-depleted transplantation in children. Germline trimming cut 1 base from V and 0 bases from J; bases unmatched to any gene: 4. The CDR3 is 17 residues long. The germline CDR1 and CDR2 sequences are LNHNV and YYDKDF (reference sequence). Study findings and constraints: At day 60, the high TCRbeta diversity found in some patients originated from recipient T cells and thymic progenitors that had survived. Among T cells one year after transplant, newly produced cells accounted for most counts and diversity. At around two months after transplant, the alpha-beta T cells were reportedly derived from several hundred expanded clones that came from non-depleted graft cells.

Unique molecular identifiers were built into the TCRbeta library. TCRdb re-derived calls from the PCR reads in MiXCR, one entry per CDR3 protein. The sample comprises a few hundred thousand distinct CDR3 sequences, 10% to 15% of which are singletons, and over 2% rests with the top ten. This clonotype came up many times. Antigen: not known. The clonotype comes from a male patient younger than 18 who had a stem cell transplant for acute myeloid leukemia, so the T cells may come from the graft donor. Sample: PBMCs, mostly from graft donor cells, taken 360 days after TCRalphabeta/CD19-depleted stem cell transplant. The gene calls are TRBV15 and TRBJ2-3, with 10 bases aligning to TRBD2. The CDR3 DNA is TGTGCCACCAGCAGAGGGACTAGCGGTTCTAGCACAGATACGCAGTATTTT. Translation: CATSRGTSGSSTDTQYF.